A single sample gave rise to the 25 T cell receptor beta chains below, sequenced in a study of spatial heterogeneity in lung cancer. The study, taken as a whole, reports: For expanded intratumoral alpha and beta TCRs, counts tracked tumor mutation counts.

Via MiXCR, TCRdb re-called the 5' RACE reads, giving one row per CDR3 protein. This table has 16,000 or so distinct CDR3 sequences, nearly 7% appearing once. Their antigens are not known. Regarding time point: sample taken at primary tumor resection. The material was lung tumor tissue, obtained at surgery. Every receptor here comes from a female donor with early-stage non-small cell lung cancer.

This clonotype occurred many times. The rearrangement uses TRBV12-5 and TRBJ2-7; a weak D match, TRBD2 (6 bases). The length of the CDR3 is 17 residues. Germline CDR1 is LGHNT and CDR2 is FRNRAP. V lost 6 bases, J lost 2 bases, and 23 bases lay in between. The CDR3 DNA reads as TGTGCTAGTGGGACAACTGGAGGGGCCATCTCGGCCTACGAGCAGTACTTC. Protein sequence: CASGTTGGAISAYEQYF.

In this sample, this clonotype turned up many times. This rearrangement joins TRBV7-2 to TRBJ1-4; TRBD1 matches 9 bases. The CDR3 has 13 amino acids. The V and J ends lost 10 bases and 7 bases, in that order; junction bases with no gene match: 7. Germline CDR1 SGHTA, CDR2 FQGNSA. The CDR3 spells CATATGGGEKLFF. CDR3 nucleotides: TGTGCCACCGCAACAGGGGGCGGTGAAAAACTGTTTTTT. The whole variable domain, remainder taken from reference TRBV7-2 and TRBJ1-4, is GAGVSQSPSNKVTEKGKDVELRCDPISGHTALYWYRQSLGQGLEFLIYFQGNSAPDKSGLPSDRFSAERTGGSVSTLTIQRTQQEDSAVYLCATATGGGEKLFFGSGTQLSVL.

This clonotype showed up many times. V usage is TRBV5-1 and J usage is TRBJ1-1; TRBD1 is a possible D gene (5 bases). Germline V lookup: CDR1 SGHRS, CDR2 YFSETQ. The CDR3 loop spans 14 amino acids. Between the trimmed V and J ends, which lost 3 bases and 2 bases, there was a span of 11 bases. In DNA form, the CDR3 reads TGCGCCAGCAGCTCCAGGGCCTCCAACACTGAAGCTTTCTTT. Protein: CASSSRASNTEAFF.

This clonotype was picked up many times. This sequence joins TRBV28 and TRBJ1-2; perhaps TRBD1 as D (6 bases). V was trimmed by 4 bases and J by 2 bases, leaving 8 bases between them. Germline V lookup: CDR1 MDHEN, CDR2 SYDVKM. This CDR3 is built from 13 residues. The DNA for the CDR3 is TGTGCCAGCAGTTCCCAGGGGAACTATGGCTACACCTTC. Translating gives CASSSQGNYGYTF.

This clonotype was detected ten times or more. The chain employs TRBV7-9 and TRBJ1-1; 8 bases line up with TRBD1. Trimming removed 7 bases from V and 5 bases from J; junction bases left unmatched: 9. Germline values: CDR1 SEHNR, CDR2 FQNEAQ (reference sequence). The CDR3 spans 14 residues. This chain's CDR3 is CASNPDRVGTEAFF. CDR3 bases: TGTGCCAGCAACCCGGACAGGGTAGGAACTGAAGCTTTCTTT.

This clonotype has at least ten counts. The chain combines TRBV10-3 with TRBJ2-3; D is uncertain. The CDR3 length is 14 residues. V lost 1 base and J lost 4, with 9 bases in between. The germline V gene encodes CDR1 ENHRY and CDR2 SYGVKD. CDR3 in DNA: TGTGCCATCAGTGAGTTCATTGGAGCAGATACGCAGTATTTT. It translates to CAISEFIGADTQYF.

At least ten counts were recorded for this clonotype. This sequence joins TRBV7-2 and TRBJ2-5; 7 nucleotides line up with TRBD1. Unmatched junction bases numbered 5, after V lost 3 bases and J lost 4 bases. The CDR3 loop spans 14 amino acids. Looked up from germline, CDR1 is SGHTA and CDR2 is FQGNSA. The CDR3 DNA reads TGTGCCAGCAGCTTCAACAGGGGAAGAGAGACCCAGTACTTC. Translation: CASSFNRGRETQYF. The full variable domain, its missing parts supplied by reference TRBV7-2 and TRBJ2-5, is GAGVSQSPSNKVTEKGKDVELRCDPISGHTALYWYRQSLGQGLEFLIYFQGNSAPDKSGLPSDRFSAERTGGSVSTLTIQRTQQEDSAVYLCASSFNRGRETQYFGPGTRLLVL.

The sample holds a few counts of this clonotype. The chain couples TRBV3-1 to TRBJ1-4; D call uncertain. CDR3 length: 15 residues. CDR1 LGHDT and CDR2 YNNKEL come from the germline V gene (reference sequence). Trimming removed 3 bases from V and 5 bases from J, with 13 bases in between. CDR3 loop: CASSQDPRPNEKLFF. CDR3 nucleotides: TGTGCCAGCAGCCAGGACCCACGTCCCAATGAAAAACTGTTTTTT.

This clonotype was detected ten times or more. The chain has TRBV2 and TRBJ1-2; 9 bases map to TRBD1. Germline values: CDR1 SNHLY, CDR2 FYNNEI. The CDR3 is 13 residues long. V was pared by 6 bases and J by 7 bases, with 6 bases of the junction left unmatched. CDR3 coding DNA: TGTGCCAGCAGCCGGGACAGGGTGTCTGGCTACACCTTC. It encodes CASSRDRVSGYTF.

In this sample, this clonotype is medium-sized. This chain connects TRBV7-2 to TRBJ2-7; no clear D gene. Germline CDR1 reads SGHTA; CDR2 reads FQGNSA. The CDR3 runs 13 residues. The V and J ends lost 1 base and 4 bases respectively, with 8 bases between them. The CDR3 reads CASSLESRYEQYF. DNA of the CDR3: TGTGCCAGCAGCTTAGAATCGCGATACGAGCAGTACTTC.

By sample fraction, this clonotype is medium-sized. The chain has TRBV7-6 and TRBJ1-2; D is unresolved. V lost 6 bases and J lost 1, with 9 bases in between. The CDR3 has 13 amino acids. The germline V gene has CDR1 SGHVS and CDR2 FNYEAQ. This CDR3 reads CASSPDINYGYTF. As DNA, the CDR3 is TGTGCCAGCAGTCCCGACATTAACTATGGCTACACCTTC.

The chain uses TRBV30 and TRBJ2-5; 7 nucleotides align to TRBD1. The V gene end was trimmed by 5 bases and the J gene end by 7 bases; junction bases not matched to a gene: 13. Germline V gene sequence: CDR1 GTSNPN, CDR2 SVGIG (reference sequence). The CDR3 runs 14 residues. This CDR3 reads CAWGETGIKRTQYF. CDR3 coding DNA: TGTGCCTGGGGTGAGACAGGGATCAAGAGGACCCAGTACTTC.

This clonotype was seen at least ten times. The V and J genes are TRBV6-2 or TRBV6-3 and TRBJ2-5, with D perhaps matching TRBD1 or TRBD2 (5 bases each). The CDR3 has 15 amino acids. The V gene lost 2 bases and the J gene lost 0 bases, with 10 bases spanning the gap. The germline CDR1 and CDR2 sequences are MNHEY and SVGEGT. The CDR3 loop is CASSYGDVDQETQYF. The CDR3 nucleotides are TGTGCCAGCAGTTACGGGGACGTGGACCAAGAGACCCAGTACTTC.

In this sample, this clonotype turned up many times. J is TRBJ2-7 and V is TRBV6-2 or TRBV6-3, with 7 nucleotides matching TRBD1. V trimming: 8 bases; J trimming: 2 bases; junction bases outside the gene matches: 3. Germline values: CDR1 MNHEY, CDR2 SVGEGT. The CDR3 is 12 residues long. The CDR3: CASFTGAYEQYF. The CDR3 bases are TGTGCCAGCTTCACAGGGGCCTACGAGCAGTACTTC.

This clonotype is categorized as medium-sized. This rearrangement joins TRBV20-1 to TRBJ2-7; 10 nucleotides match TRBD1. This CDR3 is 14 amino acids long. Germline loops: CDR1 DFQATT, CDR2 SNEGSKA (reference sequence). Trimming took 0 bases from V and 6 from J; bases not matched to a gene: 5. CDR3: CSARDSGTGVEQYF. The CDR3, as DNA: TGCAGTGCTAGAGACTCCGGGACAGGGGTCGAGCAGTACTTC.

This clonotype came up many times. The chain has TRBV5-1 and TRBJ1-5, with unresolved D. The CDR3 covers 15 residues. Trimming removed 1 base at V and 6 bases at J, with 14 bases between. The germline gives CDR1 SGHRS, CDR2 YFSETQ. The CDR3 sequence: CASSLSGGASQPQHF. Written as DNA, the CDR3 is TGCGCCAGCAGCTTGAGTGGAGGTGCCAGTCAGCCCCAGCATTTT.

This clonotype was seen more than once but under ten times. V is TRBV14 and J is TRBJ2-5; D is unclear. Trimming cost V 0 bases and J 3 bases, with 5 bases left between them. Germline V CDR1 and CDR2: SGHDN, FVKESK. This CDR3 spans 13 amino acids. The CDR3 reads CASSQDNEETQYF. As DNA, the CDR3 is TGTGCCAGCAGCCAAGATAACGAAGAGACCCAGTACTTC.

There are many counts of this clonotype. A junction end diverges from the germline sequence, so it may reflect a read error. This sequence joins TRBV5-1 and TRBJ1-1; possibly TRBD1 for D (6 bases). CDR3 size: 14 residues. Per germline, CDR1 SGHRS and CDR2 YFSETQ. The CDR3 DNA reads TGCGCCAGCAGCGTACAGGGATTGAACACTGAAGCCTTCTTT. The encoded protein is CASSVQGLNTEAFF.

This clonotype came up many times. The rearrangement uses TRBV20-1 and TRBJ2-7; D unclear. Between the trimmed V and J ends, which lost 7 bases and 1 base, there was a span of 11 bases. The germline gives CDR1 DFQATT, CDR2 SNEGSKA (reference sequence). The CDR3 is 12 residues long. The CDR3 nucleotides read TGCAGTGTTCCGACGGATTCCTACGAGCAGTACTTC. It encodes CSVPTDSYEQYF.

This clonotype was counted ten times or more. The V gene is TRBV3-1, the J gene TRBJ1-4; TRBD1 might be the D (5 bases). The V gene's germline CDR1 is LGHDT and CDR2 YNNKEL (reference sequence). Trimming cost V 1 base and J 8 bases, with 14 bases left between them. The CDR3 covers 15 residues. The CDR3 bases are TGTGCCAGCAGCCAAGCTAGGACAAAGAGAGAAAAACTGTTTTTT. Translation gives CASSQARTKREKLFF. Full variable domain (rest looked up from reference TRBV3-1 and TRBJ1-4): DTAVSQTPKYLVTQMGNDKSIKCEQNLGHDTMYWYKQDSKKFLKIMFSYNNKELIINETVPNRFSPKSPDKAHLNLHINSLELGDSAVYFCASSQARTKREKLFFGSGTQLSVL.

Ten or more counts support this clonotype. The chain employs TRBV20-1 and TRBJ2-5; tentative D call: TRBD1 (5 bases). The length of the CDR3 is 13 residues. Deletions cut 5 bases from V and 1 base from J, with 11 bases between. Germline-derived CDR1 and CDR2 are DFQATT and SNEGSKA (reference sequence). CDR3 region: CSAPDSVQETQYF. The CDR3 DNA follows: TGCAGTGCTCCCGACAGCGTCCAAGAGACCCAGTACTTC.

The table lists this clonotype with many counts. This chain links TRBV5-1 with TRBJ1-3; D ambiguous. V lost 1 base, J lost 0 bases, and 14 bases lay in between. This CDR3 has 17 amino acids. Germline values: CDR1 SGHRS, CDR2 YFSETQ. The CDR3 nucleotides read TGCGCCAGCAGCTTGTCCCTCCCGGGGAGCTCTGGAAACACCATATATTTT. Translation gives CASSLSLPGSSGNTIYF.

This clonotype is medium-sized by share. The chain is built from TRBV12-3 or TRBV12-4 and TRBJ1-5, with D possibly TRBD1 on 6 matching bases. Trimming stripped 7 bases from V and 6 bases from J, with 13 bases between. The CDR3 loop spans 13 amino acids. In DNA form, the CDR3 reads TGTGCCAGCACTGGACAGTCGGCTCAGCCCCAGCATTTT. It codes for CASTGQSAQPQHF.

CDR3 nucleotides: TGTGCCAGCAGTTTCCCCTACGAGCAGTACTTC. This sequence encodes CASSFPYEQYF. The chain uses TRBV27 and TRBJ2-7; no definite D call. With 3 bases removed from V and 2 bases from J, the gap between germline ends came to 2 bases. Germline V lookup: CDR1 MNHEY, CDR2 SMNVEV (reference sequence). This CDR3 comprises 11 residues.

This clonotype is termed medium-sized (0.01 to 0.1%). The chain couples TRBV20-1 to TRBJ2-7; the D gene is possibly TRBD2 (7 bases). The V and J ends lost 3 bases and 2 bases respectively, with 17 bases between them. This CDR3 contains 15 residues. Germline V CDR1 and CDR2: DFQATT, SNEGSKA (reference sequence). As DNA, the CDR3 is TGCAGTGCTAGTCCTAGGCGGGGGCAACCCTACGAGCAGTACTTC. Residues: CSASPRRGQPYEQYF.